This T cell receptor beta chain was identified during a study of shared T cell receptors in the human thymus. Generated by immunoSEQ multiplex PCR, the TCRdb table keeps only in-frame clones and is missing some. Among 640,000 or so clones listed, around 87% were seen once. CDR1 LNHNV and CDR2 YYDKDF come from the germline V gene (reference sequence). CDR3 length equals 22 residues. The V end was cut by 1 base, the J end by 3 bases, with 34 bases between. In addition, the sample was reused for a study of human thymus T cells. That paper notes: Thymic samples were excised during corrective heart operations. Highly overlapping thymic repertoires in unrelated individuals were reported by related research.

The chain recombines TRBV15 with TRBJ2-7; maybe TRBD2 (7 bases). The material sequenced was thymocytes. This clonotype was obtained from a boy under two years old with a congenital heart defect. The CDR3 DNA follows: TGTGCCACCAGCAGAGTGAAATTGACGGGACACCACTCGGGGGGCCGAGGCTACGAGCAGTACTTC. It encodes CATSRVKLTGHHSGGRGYEQYF.